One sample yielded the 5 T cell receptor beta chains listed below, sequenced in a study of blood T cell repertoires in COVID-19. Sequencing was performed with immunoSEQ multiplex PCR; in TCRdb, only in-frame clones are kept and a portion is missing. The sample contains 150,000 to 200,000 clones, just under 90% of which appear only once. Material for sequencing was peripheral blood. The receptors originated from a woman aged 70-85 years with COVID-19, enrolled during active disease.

The CDR3 DNA reads TGTGCCAGTAAAGGCGGCAACATTAATAGCAATCAGCCCCAGCATTTT. Residues: CASKGGNINSNQPQHF. V is TRBV19 and J is TRBJ1-5; D gene ambiguous. Germline V lookup: CDR1 LNHDA, CDR2 SQIVND (reference sequence). This CDR3 is built from 16 residues. Deletions cut 7 bases from V and 0 bases from J, with 16 bases between.

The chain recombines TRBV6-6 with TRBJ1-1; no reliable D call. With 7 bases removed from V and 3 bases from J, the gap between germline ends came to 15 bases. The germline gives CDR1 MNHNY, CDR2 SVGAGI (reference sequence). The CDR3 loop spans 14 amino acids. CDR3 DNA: TGTGCCAGCACTCCTAAGGCCGGGTACACTGAAGCTTTCTTT. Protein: CASTPKAGYTEAFF.

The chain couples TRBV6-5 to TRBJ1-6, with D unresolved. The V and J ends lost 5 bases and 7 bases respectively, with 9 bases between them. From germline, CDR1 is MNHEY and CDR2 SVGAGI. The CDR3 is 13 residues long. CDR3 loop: CASSTEGNSPLHF. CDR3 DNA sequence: TGTGCCAGCAGTACAGAGGGAAATTCACCCCTCCACTTT.

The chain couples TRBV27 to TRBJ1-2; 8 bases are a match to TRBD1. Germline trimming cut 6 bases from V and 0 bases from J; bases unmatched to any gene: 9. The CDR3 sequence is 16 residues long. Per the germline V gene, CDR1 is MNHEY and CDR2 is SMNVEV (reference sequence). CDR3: CASRPQGDLSNYGYTF. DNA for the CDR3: TGTGCCAGCAGACCACAGGGGGACCTATCTAACTATGGCTACACCTTC.

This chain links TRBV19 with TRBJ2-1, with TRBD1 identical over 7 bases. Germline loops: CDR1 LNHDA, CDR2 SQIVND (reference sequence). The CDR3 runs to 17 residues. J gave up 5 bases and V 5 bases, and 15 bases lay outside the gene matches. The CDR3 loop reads CASSSQRRPRGHNEQFF. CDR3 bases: TGTGCCAGTAGTTCCCAGAGGCGGCCAAGGGGGCACAATGAGCAGTTCTTC.